The clone carrying this TCR beta chain was recorded many times. Its matching antigen is unknown. Attachment of unique molecular identifiers to individual cDNA molecules was performed. TCRdb processed the 5' RACE reads anew with MiXCR; each CDR3 protein has one entry. This sample has 50,000 to 75,000 distinct CDR3 sequences, with more than 10% found just once. The sample is drawn from a study of early T cells in non-severe SARS-CoV-2 infection. As for the study in general: Bulk RNA isolated from unsorted whole blood underwent sequencing; chains were not paired.

Findings and limits, study-wide: VDJdb matching, biased toward anti-spike CD8 responses, missed private and CD4 specificities.

The CDR3 totals 12 residues. V was trimmed by 3 bases and J by 4 bases, leaving 6 bases between them. This receptor was obtained from an adult who was a healthcare worker with PCR-confirmed SARS-CoV-2 infection or an uninfected control (not recorded which). The donor label of this sample is uncertain. Material: whole blood, obtained at baseline. V is TRBV12-3 or TRBV12-4 and J is TRBJ1-2, with D uncertain. For the CDR3, the DNA is TGTGCCAGCAGTTTTATCGCCTATGGCTACACCTTC. Its translation is CASSFIAYGYTF.